The 13 T cell receptor beta chains in this list originate from one sample, sequenced in a study of tumor-infiltrating lymphocytes in primary liver carcinoma. Unsorted whole blood yielded blood RNA, and germline DNA was extracted as well. With a constant-region primer, TCR beta cDNA was made from 500 ng of total RNA. A slightly modified ARM-PCR protocol with three nested multiplex PCR rounds produced these TCR beta libraries. It was with TRBV1-TRBV30 forward primers and a C-beta reverse primer that the first two PCR rounds were run, at roughly 10 cycles each. TCRdb re-called the multiplex PCR reads through MiXCR, storing one row per CDR3 protein. The data show 300,000 to 400,000 distinct CDR3 sequences, with roughly 61% seen just once and roughly 6.5% held by the top ten. Input material: peripheral blood. These receptors came from a man aged 35 to 55 with primary liver carcinoma and hepatitis B virus infection.

This clonotype showed up just once. One junction end disagrees with the germline gene, perhaps due to a read error. The genes are TRBV11-2 and TRBJ2-5, with TRBD2 matching 7 bases. The germline CDR1 and CDR2 sequences are SGHAT and FQNNGV. CDR3 length: 15 residues. The DNA of the CDR3 is TGTGCCAGCAGCTCGACCGGGACTATCGCCGAGACCCGGTGCTTC. This translates into CASSSTGTIAETRCF.

As to this clonotype: A read error may be the cause here, since a much bigger clone is one base away. This chain joins TRBV14 and TRBJ2-1; 7 bases agree with TRBD2. CDR3 size: 15 residues. CDR1 is SGHDN, CDR2 FVKESK, per germline. CDR3 coding DNA: TGTGCCAGCAGCCAACAAGCGGGGCCCTACAATGAGCGGTTCTTC. It specifies CASSQQAGPYNERFF.

On this clonotype: The junction departs from the called germline gene at one end, perhaps through a read error. The chain couples TRBV14 to TRBJ2-7; D is undetermined. This CDR3 is built from 13 residues. Looked up from germline, CDR1 is SGHDN and CDR2 is FVKESK. The CDR3 DNA reads TGTGCCAGCAGCCAAGGTCCCCGAGTCGAGGAGTACTTC. Amino acids: CASSQGPRVEEYF.

This clonotype was picked up one time. The chain has TRBV28 and TRBJ2-1; 8 positions match TRBD2. Trimming removed 6 bases from V and 4 bases from J; junction bases left unmatched: 2. This CDR3 comprises 13 residues. Per the germline V gene, CDR1 is MDHEN and CDR2 is SYDVKM. The CDR3 spells CASSGGRYNEQFF. The CDR3 DNA follows: TGTGCCAGCAGCGGCGGGAGGTACAATGAGCAGTTCTTC.

V and J are TRBV11-2 and TRBJ2-5; D call uncertain. Germline values: CDR1 SGHAT, CDR2 FQNNGV. The CDR3 runs 14 residues. V was clipped by 2 bases and J by 2 bases, with 9 bases between them. The CDR3 here is CASSLSYGQETQYF. DNA for the CDR3: TGTGCCAGCAGCTTAAGCTATGGGCAAGAGACCCAGTACTTC.

A single count supports this clonotype. Relative to the germline gene, one junction end is altered; a read error may explain this. This chain joins TRBV11-2 and TRBJ2-7; D is ambiguous. Germline assignment: CDR1 SGHAT and CDR2 FQNNGV. CDR3 length equals 14 residues. CDR3 sequence: CASGLAPLGYEQYF. Written as DNA, the CDR3 is TGTGCCAGCGGCTTAGCCCCACTGGGGTACGAGCAGTACTTC.

In the case of this clonotype: A read error is possible here, since a much larger clone lies one base away. The rearrangement uses TRBV12-3 or TRBV12-4 and TRBJ1-1; a weak D match, TRBD1 (5 bases). There are 15 residues in the CDR3. Here the CDR3 reads CANSGAGALNTEAFF. The CDR3 DNA sequence: TGTGCCAACAGTGGGGCAGGCGCGTTGAACACTGAAGCTTTCTTT.

Only a few counts were recorded for this clonotype. Since a much larger clone is just one base distant, this may be a read error. CDR3 region: CASSPLRTNEQHF. For the CDR3, the DNA is TGTGCCAGCAGTCCCCTTCGGACAAACGAGCAGCACTTC. This sequence joins TRBV6-2 or TRBV6-3 and TRBJ2-7; a weak D match, TRBD1 (5 bases). CDR1 is MNHEY and CDR2 is SVGEGT in the germline V gene. The CDR3 is made up of 13 amino acids.

To note about this clonotype: A much larger clone lies one base from this, so it may be a read error. The chain recombines TRBV10-3 with TRBJ2-3, with D tentatively TRBD2 (6 bases). The V end lost 10 bases, the J end lost 2 bases, and 13 bases lay between the germline ends. This CDR3 spans 13 amino acids. Germline CDR1 and CDR2: ENHRY and SYGVKD. CDR3 bases: TGTGCCACCAAGACTAGATACACAGATACGCAGTATTTT. Translating gives CATKTRYTDTQYF.

On this clonotype: A read error may explain this, as a much larger clone is one base away. V and J are TRBV5-5 and TRBJ2-5, with a possible D match to TRBD1 (6 bases). CDR1 and CDR2 (germline): SGHKS, YYEKEE (reference sequence). The CDR3 contains 15 residues. In DNA, the CDR3 is TGTGCCGGCAGCTCCTATACAGGGAGATTAGAGACCCAGTACTTC. Its translation: CAGSSYTGRLETQYF. The full variable domain, its missing parts supplied by reference TRBV5-5 and TRBJ2-5, is DAGVTQSPTHLIKTRGQQVTLRCSPISGHKSVSWYQQVLGQGPQFIFQYYEKEERGRGNFPDRFSARQFPNYSSELNVNALLLGDSALYLCAGSSYTGRLETQYFGPGTRLLVL.

This clonotype was recorded many times. This chain links TRBV10-3 with TRBJ1-2; D is unclear. This CDR3 contains 13 residues. Trimming cost V 10 bases and J 8 bases, with 20 bases left between them. CDR1 is ENHRY and CDR2 is SYGVKD in the germline V gene. The CDR3 is CATSPDYAGGYTF. The CDR3 nucleotides are TGTGCCACCTCCCCCGATTATGCGGGGGGCTACACCTTC.

A remark on this clonotype: With a much larger clone just one base away, this may be a read error. This rearrangement joins TRBV6-5 to TRBJ2-5, with 10 bases fitting TRBD1. The CDR3 length is 15 residues. Germline values: CDR1 MNHEY, CDR2 SVGAGI. As DNA, the CDR3 is TGTGCCAGCAGTTACCTGACAGGGGGCCAAGAGACCCTGTACTTC. It encodes CASSYLTGGQETLYF.

This clonotype was observed a few times. This chain connects TRBV30 to TRBJ1-5; 9 bases match TRBD1. The CDR3 is 13 residues long. Germline-derived CDR1 and CDR2 are GTSNPN and SVGIG (reference sequence). J was trimmed by 5 bases and V by 5 bases; bases with no gene match: 4. The CDR3 DNA sequence: TGTGCCTGGTCACAGGGGGCACATCAGCCCCAGCATTTT. Encoded protein: CAWSQGAHQPQHF.